This T cell receptor beta chain derives from a study of blood T cell repertoires in COVID-19. Study as a whole: Collection of acute and convalescent COVID-19 samples took place in the United States, Italy and Spain.

The data were produced by immunoSEQ multiplex PCR, yet TCRdb's version contains in-frame clones alone and is incomplete. The table has 200,000 to 250,000 clones, 82% seen once; the top ten hold about 3.9%. The CDR3 runs 19 residues. With 0 bases removed from V and 6 bases from J, the gap between germline ends came to 25 bases. CDR1 is SGHRS and CDR2 is YFSETQ in the germline V gene. This clone was seen at least ten times. The clonotype originates from a woman older than 75 with acute or convalescent COVID-19. The source material was peripheral blood. This chain connects TRBV5-1 to TRBJ1-5, with a weak D call TRBD1 (6 bases). The DNA of the CDR3 is TGCGCCAGCAGCTTGGGGAATGCCGGGATCAGGGGTATACGTCAGCCCCAGCATTTT. Amino acid sequence: CASSLGNAGIRGIRQPQHF.